Listed below are T cell receptor beta chains from one sample, sequenced in a study of T-cell reconstitution after alpha-beta-depleted transplantation in children. TCRdb re-called the PCR reads through MiXCR, storing one row per CDR3 protein. Among about 300,000 distinct CDR3 sequences listed, around 7.3% were seen once. The sample in question was peripheral blood, obtained 360 days after TCRalphabeta/CD19-depleted stem cell transplant. The receptors originated from a female patient between 2 and 15 years old who had a stem cell transplant for Fanconi anemia, so the T cells may come from the graft donor. CDR3s include the opening cysteine and the closing phenylalanine or tryptophan. A D gene is named only where the DNA matches it firmly. Some rows have no size entry. The others give once, few or many, or a class for an expanded clone.

CDR3,DNA,J,D,size,V
CSARMASGGISYNEQFF,TGCAGTGCTAGGATGGCTAGCGGGGGGATATCCTACAATGAGCAGTTCTTC,TRBJ2-1,TRBD2,few,TRBV20-1
CASSSRDSDYNEQFF,TGTGCCAGCAGCTCTCGGGACAGCGATTACAATGAGCAGTTCTTC,TRBJ2-1,TRBD1,many,TRBV3-1
CASSFSTMTDGYTF,TGCGCCAGCAGCTTCTCAACTATGACGGATGGCTACACCTTC,TRBJ1-2,-,-,TRBV5-1
CSARVPGTGTEAFF,TGCAGTGCTAGAGTCCCAGGGACGGGCACTGAAGCTTTCTTT,TRBJ1-1,-,-,TRBV20-1
CASGGQGASLSSYNEQFF,TGCGCCAGCGGGGGACAGGGGGCTAGCCTTAGCTCCTACAATGAGCAGTTCTTC,TRBJ2-1,TRBD1,-,TRBV5-1
CASSPVTGLSSLTDTQYF,TGTGCCAGCTCACCAGTGACAGGCCTGTCTAGTCTCACAGATACGCAGTATTTT,TRBJ2-3,-,few,TRBV18
CASSQDDRGLVF,TGTGCCAGCAGCCAAGACGACAGGGGGCTGGTCTTT,TRBJ1-1,TRBD1,-,TRBV3-1
CASSLLLRGEAFF,TGTGCCAGCAGCTTGCTTCTCCGGGGTGAAGCTTTCTTT,TRBJ1-1,-,many,TRBV5-6
CSARDGHLGTEAFF,TGCAGTGCTAGAGATGGACACCTGGGGACTGAAGCTTTCTTT,TRBJ1-1,-,few,TRBV20-1
CASSLVTRNEQFF,TGTGCCAGCAGCTTGGTAACTAGGAATGAGCAGTTCTTC,TRBJ2-1,-,many,TRBV5-4
CASSLDPGDGYTF,TGTGCCAGCAGCTTAGACCCCGGGGATGGCTACACCTTC,TRBJ1-2,-,-,TRBV7-8
CASSLTGANADTNYGYTF,TGTGCCAGCAGCCTGACAGGGGCCAATGCTGACACTAACTATGGCTACACCTTC,TRBJ1-2,TRBD1,-,TRBV11-2
CASSQVPGTHYGYTF,TGCGCCAGCAGCCAAGTCCCAGGAACCCACTATGGCTACACCTTC,TRBJ1-2,-,many,TRBV4-3
CASSEYLGLDSYNEQFF,TGTGCCAGCAGTGAATATCTCGGGTTGGACAGTTACAATGAGCAGTTCTTC,TRBJ2-1,-,few,TRBV25-1
CSAKTSGAYEQYF,TGCAGTGCTAAAACATCGGGGGCCTACGAGCAGTACTTC,TRBJ2-7,-,many,TRBV20-1
CATSDLTEPTFPGELFF,TGTGCCACCAGTGATTTAACAGAACCAACATTCCCCGGGGAGCTGTTTTTT,TRBJ2-2,-,-,TRBV24-1
CASSSQVGVDTQYF,TGCGCCAGCAGCTCACAGGTTGGAGTAGATACGCAGTATTTT,TRBJ2-3,-,many,TRBV5-1
CASSSGTESLLYGYTF,TGTGCCAGCAGCTCCGGGACGGAGTCCCTACTCTATGGCTACACCTTC,TRBJ1-2,-,few,TRBV5-6
CASSSRGRTEAFF,TGTGCCAGCAGTTCCCGAGGTAGGACTGAAGCTTTCTTT,TRBJ1-1,-,many,TRBV12-3/TRBV12-4
CASSYGMGTDTQYF,TGTGCCAGCAGTTACGGTATGGGCACAGATACGCAGTATTTT,TRBJ2-3,-,many,TRBV6-5
CASSLAAPGNTIYF,TGTGCCAGCAGCTTAGCGGCTCCTGGAAACACCATATATTTT,TRBJ1-3,-,-,TRBV7-2
CASSNPGGSPLHF,TGTGCCAGCAGTAATCCAGGAGGTTCACCCCTCCACTTT,TRBJ1-6,-,many,TRBV7-9
CAWSVGGTPEAFF,TGTGCCTGGAGTGTTGGCGGGACACCCGAAGCTTTCTTT,TRBJ1-1,-,few,TRBV30
CASSLARGRGGGRQPQHF,TGTGCCAGCAGCTTAGCGCGGGGTAGAGGGGGCGGTCGTCAGCCCCAGCATTTT,TRBJ1-5,TRBD1,few,TRBV7-8
CASSLRTSGGLNYNEQFF,TGTGCCAGCAGCTTGAGGACTAGCGGGGGTTTAAACTACAATGAGCAGTTCTTC,TRBJ2-1,TRBD2,-,TRBV5-6
CASSRTMIGGYTF,TGTGCCAGCAGCAGAACCATGATCGGGGGCTACACCTTC,TRBJ1-2,-,many,TRBV6-1
CATYIEGRGTEAFF,TGTGCCACCTACATAGAGGGGAGGGGGACTGAAGCTTTCTTT,TRBJ1-1,-,-,TRBV6-1
CASSGRAPGPEAFF,TGTGCCAGTAGTGGCAGGGCCCCTGGTCCTGAAGCTTTCTTT,TRBJ1-1,-,-,TRBV19
CASASILVPGEQYF,TGTGCCAGCGCCTCAATTCTCGTCCCTGGGGAGCAGTACTTC,TRBJ2-7,-,few,TRBV27
CASSAQGLMNTEAFF,TGTGCCAGCAGTGCCCAGGGTCTCATGAACACTGAAGCTTTCTTT,TRBJ1-1,-,many,TRBV12-3/TRBV12-4
CASSPREQNTEAFF,TGTGCCAGCAGTCCAAGGGAGCAGAACACTGAAGCTTTCTTT,TRBJ1-1,-,medium-sized,TRBV27
CASSFYEQFF,TGTGCCAGCAGCTTTTATGAGCAGTTCTTC,TRBJ2-1,-,many,TRBV7-2
CASSSNRDRASNEQFF,TGTGCCAGCAGCAGCAACCGGGACAGGGCCAGCAATGAGCAGTTCTTC,TRBJ2-1,TRBD1,many,TRBV7-9
CASSQDLEGLVNEQFF,TGTGCCAGCAGCCAAGATCTAGAGGGCTTGGTCAATGAGCAGTTCTTC,TRBJ2-1,-,-,TRBV4-2
CASSPYRGGLSYEQYF,TGCGCCAGCAGTCCCTACAGGGGTGGTTTATCCTACGAGCAGTACTTC,TRBJ2-7,TRBD1,many,TRBV5-1
CASSLGKLQGHGNSPLHF,TGTGCCAGCAGCTTAGGAAAACTACAGGGTCACGGTAATTCACCCCTCCACTTT,TRBJ1-6,-,-,TRBV11-1
CASSLQDGNTIYF,TGCGCCAGCAGCTTGCAGGATGGAAACACCATATATTTT,TRBJ1-3,-,-,TRBV5-1
CASTATNEKLFF,TGTGCCAGCACAGCAACTAATGAAAAACTGTTTTTT,TRBJ1-4,-,many,TRBV28
CASSLLAGDQSEQYF,TGCGCCAGCAGCTTACTAGCGGGGGATCAGAGCGAGCAGTACTTC,TRBJ2-7,TRBD2,many,TRBV5-1
CASRGEDNTGELFF,TGTGCCAGCAGGGGGGAAGACAACACCGGGGAGCTGTTTTTT,TRBJ2-2,-,few,TRBV2
CSARDFRGLEETQYF,TGCAGTGCTAGAGATTTCAGGGGCTTGGAAGAGACCCAGTACTTC,TRBJ2-5,-,few,TRBV20-1
CASRQVRDEQYF,TGTGCCAGCAGGCAGGTTCGTGACGAGCAGTACTTC,TRBJ2-7,-,many,TRBV28
CASSVEGGTGRETQYF,TGTGCCAGCAGCGTAGAAGGGGGCACAGGGAGAGAGACCCAGTACTTC,TRBJ2-5,TRBD1,few,TRBV9
CASSLDGGLDNEQFF,TGTGCCAGCAGCTTAGATGGGGGGTTAGACAATGAGCAGTTCTTC,TRBJ2-1,-,-,TRBV11-2
CASSSQGSSTGELFF,TGTGCCAGCAGTTCTCAGGGCTCGAGCACCGGGGAGCTGTTTTTT,TRBJ2-2,-,few,TRBV27